Included here is one TCR beta chain sequence, with context. Generated by immunoSEQ multiplex PCR, the TCRdb table keeps only in-frame clones and is missing some. The sample includes 60,000 to 90,000 clones, 85% to 95% of them seen just once. The sample originates from a study of technical replicates of blood from a few donors. From germline, CDR1 is SGHAT and CDR2 FQNNGV. This CDR3 comprises 15 residues. V was clipped by 5 bases and J by 10 bases; unmatched bases: 8. The chain joins TRBV11-2 to TRBJ2-3, with 14 bases identical to TRBD2. The TCR comes from a human donor in good health. Sequencing was done on a sample of T cells isolated from PBMCs. The CDR3 region has the DNA TGTGCCAGCAGCCGACTAGCGGGAGGGCCTTTGTCGCAGTATTTT. Translation gives CASSRLAGGPLSQYF.